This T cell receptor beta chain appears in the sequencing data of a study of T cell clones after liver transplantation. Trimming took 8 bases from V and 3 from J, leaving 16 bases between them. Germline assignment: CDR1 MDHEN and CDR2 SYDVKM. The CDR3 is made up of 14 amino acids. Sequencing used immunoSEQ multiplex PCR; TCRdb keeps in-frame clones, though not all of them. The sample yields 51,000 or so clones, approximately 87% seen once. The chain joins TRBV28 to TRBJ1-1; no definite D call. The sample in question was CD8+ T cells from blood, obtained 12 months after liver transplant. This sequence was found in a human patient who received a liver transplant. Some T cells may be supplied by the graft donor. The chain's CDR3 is CASSAVWRDTEAFF. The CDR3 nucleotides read TGTGCCAGCTCTGCCGTCTGGAGGGACACTGAAGCTTTCTTT.